The sequence of this T cell receptor beta chain was determined in a study of tissue T cells after allogeneic stem cell transplantation. Study findings and constraints: Anatomically similar tissues had similar TCR repertoires within each patient. Blood and spleen captured only part of the tissue TCR repertoire.

Note on this clone: Antigen: not known.

This CDR3 region has 13 residues. V lost 5 bases and J lost 5; bases outside the gene matches: 3. CDR1 is GTSNPN, CDR2 SVGIG, per germline (reference sequence). CDR3 sequences, V/J genes, frequencies and template counts came from survey-depth TCRbeta sequencing. Repertoires were generated with immunoSEQ multiplex PCR, while TCRdb's copy carries only in-frame clones and drops some. The sample has some 7,000 clones, roughly 56% seen once. The sequencing here drew on duodenum tissue, taken at autopsy. The origin of this receptor is a female donor of 60 years or more with lung cancer. V gene TRBV30 combines with J gene TRBJ1-4; 9 bases agree with TRBD1. The CDR3 bases are TGTGCCTGGCAGACAGGGGGAAATGAAAAACTGTTTTTT. Translation gives CAWQTGGNEKLFF.